This TCR beta chain is from a study of cytomegalovirus exposure and HLA in healthy donors. About this clone itself: As yet, its antigen is unknown. One end of the junction is discordant with germline, which a read error may explain.

The CDR3 runs 15 residues. The germline gives CDR1 LGHNA, CDR2 YSLEER. Primers for the PCR totalled 60 Vbeta and 13 Jbeta. Per the study methods: Unique TCR beta chains numbered around 75 million in a later analysis, with approximately 10 million shared. TCRdb's table, derived via immunoSEQ multiplex PCR, lists solely in-frame clones and lacks some. D and trimming were read from the DNA, whereas the V and J calls and clone size are those reported in that table. Its table records 100,000 to 150,000 clones. Whole-study findings and limits: Presence/absence analyses supposed approximately even sequencing depth among donors. TCR beta V- and J-gene trimming was later associated with a missense DCLRE1C variant. Cytomegalovirus status was reportedly diagnosed by the classifier with high specificity and sensitivity.

The sequenced sample was PBMCs. This TCR was recovered from a man aged 25 to 40 in good health and CMV-seronegative. The chain carries TRBV4-3 and TRBJ1-2; 7 bases fit TRBD1. The CDR3: CASGQDRQLTYGYTF. The CDR3, as DNA: TGCGCCAGCGGCCAGGACAGGCAGCTAACCTATGGCTACACCTTC.